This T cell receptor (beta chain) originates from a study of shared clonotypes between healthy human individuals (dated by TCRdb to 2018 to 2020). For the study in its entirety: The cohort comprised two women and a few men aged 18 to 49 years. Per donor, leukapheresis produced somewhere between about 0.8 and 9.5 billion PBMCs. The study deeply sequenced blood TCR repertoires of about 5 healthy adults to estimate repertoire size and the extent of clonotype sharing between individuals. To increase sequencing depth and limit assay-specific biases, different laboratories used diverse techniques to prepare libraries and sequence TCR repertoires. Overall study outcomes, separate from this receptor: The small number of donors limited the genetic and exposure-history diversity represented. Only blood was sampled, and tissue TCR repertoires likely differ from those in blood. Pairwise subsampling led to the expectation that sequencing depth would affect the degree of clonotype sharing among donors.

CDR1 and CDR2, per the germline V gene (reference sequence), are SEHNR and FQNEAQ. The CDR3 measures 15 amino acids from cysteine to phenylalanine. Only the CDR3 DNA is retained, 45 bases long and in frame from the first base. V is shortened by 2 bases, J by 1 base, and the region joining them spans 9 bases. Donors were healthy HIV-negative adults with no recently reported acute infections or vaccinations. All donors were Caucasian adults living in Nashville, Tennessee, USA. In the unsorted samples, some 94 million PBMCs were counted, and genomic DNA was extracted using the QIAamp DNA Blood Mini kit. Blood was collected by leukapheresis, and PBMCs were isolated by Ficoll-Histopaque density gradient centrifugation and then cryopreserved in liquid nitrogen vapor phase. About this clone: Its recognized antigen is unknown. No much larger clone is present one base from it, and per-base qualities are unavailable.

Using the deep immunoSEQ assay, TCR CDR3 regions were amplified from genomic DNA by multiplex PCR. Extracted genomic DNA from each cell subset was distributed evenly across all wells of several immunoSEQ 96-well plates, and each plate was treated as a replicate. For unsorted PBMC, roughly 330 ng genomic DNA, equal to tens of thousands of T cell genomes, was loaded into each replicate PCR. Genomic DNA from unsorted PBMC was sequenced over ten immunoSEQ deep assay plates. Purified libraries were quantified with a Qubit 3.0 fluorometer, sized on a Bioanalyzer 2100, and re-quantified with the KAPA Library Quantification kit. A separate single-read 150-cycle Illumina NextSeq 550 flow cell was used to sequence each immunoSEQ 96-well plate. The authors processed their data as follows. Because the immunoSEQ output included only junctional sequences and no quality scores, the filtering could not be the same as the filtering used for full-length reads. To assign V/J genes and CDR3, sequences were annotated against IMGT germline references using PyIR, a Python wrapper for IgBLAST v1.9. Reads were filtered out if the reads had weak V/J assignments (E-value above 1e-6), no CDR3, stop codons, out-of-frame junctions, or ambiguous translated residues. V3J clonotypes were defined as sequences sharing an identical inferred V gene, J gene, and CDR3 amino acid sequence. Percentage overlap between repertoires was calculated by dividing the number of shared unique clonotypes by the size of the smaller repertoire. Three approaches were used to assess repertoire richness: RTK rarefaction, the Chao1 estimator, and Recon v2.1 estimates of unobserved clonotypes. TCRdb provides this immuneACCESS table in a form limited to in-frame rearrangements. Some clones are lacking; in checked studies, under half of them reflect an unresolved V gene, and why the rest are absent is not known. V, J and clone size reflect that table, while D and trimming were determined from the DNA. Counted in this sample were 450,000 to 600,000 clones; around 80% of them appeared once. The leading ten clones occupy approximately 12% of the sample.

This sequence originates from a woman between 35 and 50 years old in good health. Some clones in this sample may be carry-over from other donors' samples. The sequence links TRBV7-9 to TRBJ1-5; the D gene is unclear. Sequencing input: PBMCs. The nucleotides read TGTGCCAGCAGCTTAATTTGGGGAAGCAATCAGCCCCAGCATTTT. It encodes CASSLIWGSNQPQHF.